The 32 T cell receptor beta chains listed next were all sequenced from one sample in a study of blood T cell repertoires in COVID-19. Assay used: immunoSEQ multiplex PCR; TCRdb lists only in-frame clones, some missing. The sample has about 76,000 clones, roughly 80% seen once. The sequenced sample consisted of peripheral blood. The receptor set was obtained from a woman aged 60-75 years with acute or convalescent COVID-19.

CDR3 in DNA: TGTGCCACCTACCCCCAAGGACAGGGGGCCCAAAACTGGAACACCGGGGAGCTGTTTTTT. Protein product: CATYPQGQGAQNWNTGELFF. V usage is TRBV24-1 and J usage is TRBJ2-2; 11 bases line up with TRBD1. V lost 9 bases to trimming and J lost 1 base; unmatched junction nucleotides: 18. This CDR3 has 20 residues. Germline CDR1 is KGHDR and CDR2 is SFDVKD.

The chain has TRBV5-6 and TRBJ2-6; D perhaps matches TRBD1 (6 bases). Trimming left V 1 base short and J 2 bases short, with 16 bases between. From germline, CDR1 is SGHDT and CDR2 YYEEEE. This CDR3 is built from 18 residues. CDR3 coding DNA: TGTGCCAGCAGCTTGTGGGGGCCAGGGTCGGCTGGGGCCAACGTCCTGACTTTC. This encodes CASSLWGPGSAGANVLTF.

The chain employs TRBV19 and TRBJ1-2; no clear D gene. Per germline, CDR1 LNHDA and CDR2 SQIVND (reference sequence). The CDR3 runs 14 residues. V was cut by 8 bases and J by 8 bases, with 21 bases left in between. CDR3 nucleotides: TGTGCCAGTTGTCTGGCGGGAACCAGTCGGGGCTACACCTTC. Protein product: CASCLAGTSRGYTF.

The V gene is TRBV30, the J gene TRBJ1-3; a possible D gene is TRBD1 (5 bases). V was pared by 1 base and J by 2 bases, with 12 bases between. This CDR3 has 15 amino acids. In germline, CDR1 is GTSNPN, CDR2 SVGIG (reference sequence). The CDR3 loop reads CAWSGAQGTGNTIYF. CDR3 DNA: TGTGCCTGGAGTGGGGCCCAGGGTACTGGAAACACCATATATTTT.

This clone was seen a single time. The chain uses TRBV7-9 and TRBJ1-2; D not certain. Germline-derived CDR1 and CDR2 are SEHNR and FQNEAQ (reference sequence). This CDR3 contains 15 residues. The V end lost 5 bases, the J end lost 0 bases, and 13 bases lay between the germline ends. The CDR3 DNA follows: TGTGCCAGCAGCCATCAAGACGGGGCTAACTATGGCTACACCTTC. It translates to CASSHQDGANYGYTF.

This chain uses TRBV11-2 with TRBJ1-2; D may be TRBD1 (6 bases). CDR1 SGHAT and CDR2 FQNNGV come from the germline V gene. Trimming left V 2 bases short and J 4 bases short, with 17 bases between. This CDR3 has 16 residues. The CDR3 loop is CASSLFRGAASYGYTF. The DNA of the CDR3 is TGTGCCAGCAGCTTATTTCGGGGGGCAGCCTCCTATGGCTACACCTTC.

The chain employs TRBV12-3 or TRBV12-4 and TRBJ1-6, with D perhaps TRBD1 (6 bases). CDR3 length: 12 amino acids. Trimming stripped 7 bases from V and 13 bases from J, with 14 bases between. CDR3 in DNA: TGTGCCAGCACCCCGGACAGAAGGCCCCTCCACTTT. It yields the protein CASTPDRRPLHF.

This chain links TRBV6-2 or TRBV6-3 with TRBJ1-1; 8 positions match TRBD1. This CDR3 is built from 16 residues. The J segment lost 0 bases and the V segment lost 2 bases, leaving 5 bases of the junction unmatched. Germline V gene data show CDR1 as MNHEY and CDR2 as SVGEGT. The CDR3 loop is CASSYQTGALNTEAFF. The CDR3 DNA sequence: TGTGCCAGCAGTTACCAGACAGGGGCCCTGAACACTGAAGCTTTCTTT.

V and J are TRBV27 and TRBJ1-6, with 12 bases lining up with TRBD1. J gave up 9 bases and V 1 base, and 16 bases lay outside the gene matches. Germline assignment: CDR1 MNHEY and CDR2 SMNVEV (reference sequence). This CDR3 spans 20 amino acids. The CDR3 DNA sequence: TGTGCCAGCAGTTTATACGGACCGGGACAGGGGGCGGCATTGGGTTCACCCCTCCACTTT. The encoded protein is CASSLYGPGQGAALGSPLHF.

V and J are TRBV3-1 (or the pseudogene TRBV3-2) and TRBJ1-2, with D hard to call. Germline CDR1 reads LGHDT; CDR2 reads YNNKEL (reference sequence). V lost 1 base to trimming and J lost 8 bases, with 11 bases between them. The length of the CDR3 is 13 residues. This chain's CDR3 is CASSQVEGLGYTF. The CDR3 DNA reads TGTGCCAGCAGCCAAGTGGAGGGCTTAGGCTACACCTTC.

This clone was picked up one time. The rearrangement uses TRBV2 and TRBJ1-6; TRBD1 is a possible D gene (6 bases). Trimming left V 6 bases short and J 0 bases short, with 12 bases between. The CDR3 runs 16 residues. Germline CDR1 and CDR2: SNHLY and FYNNEI. DNA for the CDR3: TGTGCCAGCAGGAGGACAGTCATCTCCTATAATTCACCCCTCCACTTT. Encoded protein: CASRRTVISYNSPLHF.

The CDR3 bases are TGTGCCAGCAGTTCTTGGGACAGAAGAAGCTCTGGAAACACCATATATTTT. This gives the protein CASSSWDRRSSGNTIYF. The chain combines TRBV6-2 or TRBV6-3 with TRBJ1-3; 7 bases fit TRBD1. From germline, CDR1 is MNHEY and CDR2 SVGEGT. V was clipped by 4 bases and J by 0 bases; unmatched bases: 9. The CDR3 contains 17 residues.

The chain combines TRBV6-5 with TRBJ1-3, with D hard to call. The CDR3 spans 13 residues. The ends were cut back, 5 bases at V and 4 bases at J, with 9 bases in the middle. Germline V gives CDR1 MNHEY, CDR2 SVGAGI. The chain's CDR3 is CASSSDAGNTIYF. The CDR3 nucleotides are TGTGCCAGCAGTAGCGATGCAGGAAACACCATATATTTT.

The chain recombines TRBV5-6 with TRBJ2-7; no firm D call. Germline V gene data show CDR1 as SGHDT and CDR2 as YYEEEE. The CDR3 extends over 16 amino acids. V shed 5 bases and J shed 1 base, with 19 bases lying between them. The CDR3 DNA is TGTGCCAGCAGTATTACGGCGCGTAGCCAATCCTACGAGCAGTACGTC. It encodes CASSITARSQSYEQYV.

The rearrangement links TRBV24-1 to TRBJ2-7; TRBD2 agrees at 10 bases. The ends lost 4 bases at V and 4 bases at J; junction bases unmatched: 9. This CDR3 is 16 amino acids long. Per the germline V gene, CDR1 is KGHDR and CDR2 is SFDVKD. CDR3 nucleotide sequence: TGTGCCACCAGTGACCGTACTAGCGGGACAGTATACGAGCAGTACTTC. Translating gives CATSDRTSGTVYEQYF.

The V gene is TRBV6-1, the J gene TRBJ1-1; possible D gene TRBD1, 6 bases. The germline V and J ends were trimmed by 3 bases and 5 bases, with 19 bases remaining between them. Germline assignment: CDR1 MNHNS and CDR2 SASEGT. CDR3 size: 16 residues. CDR3 amino acids: CASSDTRWTDGTEAFF. The CDR3, as DNA: TGTGCCAGCAGTGACACCAGATGGACAGATGGGACTGAAGCTTTCTTT.

This clone was observed a single time. J is TRBJ1-2 and V is TRBV2, with 7 bases matching TRBD1. The CDR3 runs 15 residues. V was clipped by 0 bases and J by 4 bases; unmatched bases: 5. The V gene's germline CDR1 is SNHLY and CDR2 FYNNEI. The CDR3 bases are TGTGCCAGCAGTGAAGCGCGGACAGGAGCCTATGGCTACACCTTC. Residues: CASSEARTGAYGYTF.

The chain combines TRBV24-1 with TRBJ2-1; no firm D call. This CDR3 has 13 residues. In germline, CDR1 is KGHDR, CDR2 SFDVKD. The V end was cut by 4 bases, the J end by 8 bases, with 11 bases between. The CDR3 loop is CATSDGTKDEQFF. For the CDR3, the DNA is TGTGCCACCAGTGACGGTACGAAAGATGAGCAGTTCTTC.

The V gene is TRBV19, the J gene TRBJ2-3; D might be TRBD1 (6 bases). V was cut by 9 bases and J by 2 bases, with 9 bases left in between. Germline V lookup: CDR1 LNHDA, CDR2 SQIVND (reference sequence). The CDR3 has 12 amino acids. DNA for the CDR3: TGTGCCAGCGGACAGACCACAGATACGCAGTATTTT. Protein sequence: CASGQTTDTQYF.

The V gene is TRBV4-3, the J gene TRBJ2-4; a weak D match, TRBD2 (5 bases). Trimming removed 0 bases from V and 1 base from J, with 28 bases in between. The CDR3 is 22 amino acids. CDR1 is LGHNA, CDR2 YSLEER, per germline. This CDR3 reads CASSQDHGLPSGGPRAKNIQYF. The CDR3, as DNA: TGCGCCAGCAGCCAAGATCATGGACTTCCTAGTGGAGGACCAAGGGCCAAAAACATTCAGTACTTC.

CDR3 loop: CASSLSGPTGAGNTIYF. The CDR3 nucleotides are TGTGCCAGCAGTTTATCAGGCCCAACAGGGGCTGGAAACACCATATATTTT. V gene TRBV28 combines with J gene TRBJ1-3, with 7 bases fitting TRBD1. CDR3 length: 17 residues. The V segment lost 1 base and the J segment 2 bases; nucleotides outside the gene matches: 8. Germline CDR1 and CDR2: MDHEN and SYDVKM.

The CDR3 DNA follows: TGTGCCTGGAGTGTAGGTAGCGGTGCCAATGAGCAGTTCTTC. This gives the protein CAWSVGSGANEQFF. This chain joins TRBV30 and TRBJ2-1; the D gene is possibly TRBD2 (6 bases). V was pared by 0 bases and J by 6 bases, with 12 bases between. The CDR3 is 14 residues long. Germline V gene lookup returns CDR1 GTSNPN and CDR2 SVGIG (reference sequence). Supplemented by reference TRBV30 and TRBJ2-1, the full variable domain reads SQTIHQWPATLVQPVGSPLSLECTVEGTSNPNLYWYRQAAGRGLQLLFYSVGIGQISSEVPQNLSASRPQDRQFILSSKKLLLSDSGFYLCAWSVGSGANEQFFGPGTRLTVL.

The chain recombines TRBV11-2 with TRBJ1-5; no reliable D call. CDR1 is SGHAT and CDR2 is FQNNGV in the germline V gene. With 3 bases removed from V and 0 bases from J, the gap between germline ends came to 3 bases. The CDR3 runs 13 residues. This chain's CDR3 is CASSFSSNQPQHF. The CDR3 DNA reads as TGTGCCAGCAGCTTCAGTAGCAATCAGCCCCAGCATTTT. Full variable domain (outside the CDR3, taken from reference TRBV11-2 and TRBJ1-5): EAGVAQSPRYKIIEKRQSVAFWCNPISGHATLYWYQQILGQGPKLLIQFQNNGVVDDSQLPKDRFSAERLKGVDSTLKIQPAKLEDSAVYLCASSFSSNQPQHFGDGTRLSIL.

This rearrangement joins TRBV5-1 to TRBJ2-2, with 9 bases fitting TRBD1. Germline values: CDR1 SGHRS, CDR2 YFSETQ. Unmatched junction bases numbered 16, after V lost 4 bases and J lost 6 bases. There are 18 residues in the CDR3. The CDR3 reads CASSLQPRTGEVAGELFF. DNA for the CDR3: TGCGCCAGCAGCCTCCAGCCCCGGACAGGGGAAGTGGCCGGGGAGCTGTTTTTT.

The gene calls are TRBV5-4 and TRBJ1-2, with TRBD1 matching 7 bases. Germline-derived CDR1 and CDR2 are SGHNT and YYREEE (reference sequence). The CDR3 consists of 14 residues. V lost 5 bases and J lost 4; bases outside the gene matches: 8. CDR3 protein: CASSPDRAGYGYTF. CDR3 DNA sequence: TGTGCCAGCAGTCCAGACAGGGCGGGCTATGGCTACACCTTC.

The chain joins TRBV18 to TRBJ1-2; D is uncertain. The germline V gene encodes CDR1 KGHSH and CDR2 LQKENI. The CDR3 is made up of 14 amino acids. V was cut by 6 bases and J by 0 bases, with 11 bases left in between. CDR3 DNA: TGTGCCAGCTCTTACCCCGGGACTAACTATGGCTACACCTTC. Translation gives CASSYPGTNYGYTF.

As for this clone: The sample holds other DNA sequences that translate to the same CDR3. The J gene is TRBJ2-6, the V gene TRBV5-1; a weak D match, TRBD1 (6 bases). Trimming took 2 bases from V and 2 from J, leaving 8 bases between them. This CDR3 region has 15 residues. The germline V gene encodes CDR1 SGHRS and CDR2 YFSETQ. The CDR3 loop is CASSLQGAGANVLTF. The CDR3 nucleotides read TGCGCCAGCAGCTTACAGGGAGCTGGGGCCAACGTCCTGACTTTC.

V and J are TRBV19 and TRBJ1-1; tentative D call: TRBD1 (5 bases). CDR1 is LNHDA, CDR2 SQIVND, per germline (reference sequence). The ends were cut back, 10 bases at V and 11 bases at J, with 23 bases in the middle. This CDR3 has 13 residues. This CDR3 reads CATSSEGLGGAFF. CDR3 nucleotides: TGTGCCACATCGTCCGAGGGCCTCGGGGGTGCTTTCTTT.

The chain carries TRBV5-4 and TRBJ1-2; 12 bases agree with TRBD1. With 3 bases clipped from V and 3 bases from J, the junction kept 3 bases outside the gene matches. Germline V CDR1 and CDR2: SGHNT, YYREEE (reference sequence). This CDR3 contains 15 residues. The chain's CDR3 is CASSSRDRGHYGYTF. CDR3 nucleotides: TGTGCCAGCAGCTCCCGGGACAGGGGGCACTATGGCTACACCTTC.

This chain uses TRBV4-2 with TRBJ2-2; possible D gene TRBD1, 6 bases. The CDR3 runs 16 residues. V lost 1 base, J lost 4 bases, and 13 bases lay in between. Per the germline V gene, CDR1 is LGHNA and CDR2 is YNFKEQ. The CDR3 DNA follows: TGTGCCAGCAGCCAAGTTTCTGGGACACTCACCGGGGAGCTGTTTTTT. Its translation: CASSQVSGTLTGELFF.

The chain employs TRBV7-9 and TRBJ1-2, with D perhaps TRBD1 (5 bases). V lost 5 bases and J 8 bases, leaving 24 bases between the germline ends. Looked up from germline, CDR1 is SEHNR and CDR2 is FQNEAQ (reference sequence). CDR3 size: 16 residues. CDR3 DNA sequence: TGTGCCAGCAGCCCTCGCGGGGGTAGGGAGGTCTACGGCTACACCTTC. Protein sequence: CASSPRGGREVYGYTF. Drawing the rest from reference TRBV7-9 and TRBJ1-2, the complete variable domain is DTGVSQNPRHKITKRGQNVTFRCDPISEHNRLYWYRQTLGQGPEFLTYFQNEAQLEKSRLLSDRFSAERPKGSFSTLEIQRTEQGDSAMYLCASSPRGGREVYGYTFGSGTRLTVV.

J is TRBJ2-5 and V is TRBV3-1 (or the pseudogene TRBV3-2), with D maybe TRBD2 (7 bases). In germline, CDR1 is LGHDT, CDR2 YNNKEL (reference sequence). Trimming removed 4 bases at V and 6 bases at J, with 9 bases between. This CDR3 region has 12 residues. CDR3 sequence reads: CASSPGGQTQYF. DNA for the CDR3: TGTGCCAGCAGCCCGGGGGGCCAGACCCAGTACTTC.